The source of this TCR beta chain is a study of blood T cell repertoires in COVID-19. Study-level background: Material from acute and convalescent COVID-19 was sourced from the United States, Italy and Spain. Nucleic acid was either cDNA or gDNA, and it came from T cells, B-cell-depleted T cells, or PBMCs.

V shed 6 bases, J shed 6 bases, and the junction held 8 bases outside the gene matches. Germline CDR1 MNHNY, CDR2 SVGAGI (reference sequence). The CDR3 is 14 residues long. Source study methods: Researchers report that nucleated cell counts were estimated from reference gene primer amplification. The assay was immunoSEQ multiplex PCR, and TCRdb's table has in-frame clones only and misses some. That table gives V, J and clone size, and the DNA gave D and trimming. Of 120,000 or so clones in the sample, nearly 80% were seen once. The V gene is TRBV6-6, the J gene TRBJ1-2; 9 nucleotides align to TRBD1. Sample: peripheral blood. The source is a woman aged 80 or over with active or convalescent COVID-19. The CDR3 protein is CASRGRTGVNGYTF. The CDR3 bases are TGTGCCAGCAGAGGCCGGACAGGGGTAAATGGCTACACCTTC.